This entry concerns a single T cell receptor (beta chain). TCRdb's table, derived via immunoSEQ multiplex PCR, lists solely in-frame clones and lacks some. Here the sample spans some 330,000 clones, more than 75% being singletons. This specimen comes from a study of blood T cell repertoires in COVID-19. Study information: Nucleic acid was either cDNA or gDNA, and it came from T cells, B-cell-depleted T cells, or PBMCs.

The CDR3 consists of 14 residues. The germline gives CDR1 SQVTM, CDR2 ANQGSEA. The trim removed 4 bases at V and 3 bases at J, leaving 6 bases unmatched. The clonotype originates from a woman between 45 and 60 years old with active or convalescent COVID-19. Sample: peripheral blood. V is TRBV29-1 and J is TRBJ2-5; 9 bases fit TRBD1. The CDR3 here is CSVGSGTGKETQYF. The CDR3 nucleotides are TGCAGCGTTGGATCCGGGACAGGGAAAGAGACCCAGTACTTC.